Presented here are 10 T cell receptor beta chains from one specimen sequenced in a study of T cells in Graves' hyperthyroidism and ophthalmopathy. RNA transcripts yielded amplified TCR beta CDR3 regions. During a first-round RT-PCR of the TCR CDR3, the HTBI primer set was used. TCRdb reprocessed the multiplex PCR reads via MiXCR and lists one record per CDR3 protein. The repertoire holds 250,000 to 300,000 distinct CDR3 sequences, with about an eighth as singletons. Sequenced: blood. The origin of the receptors is a woman in her 30s with Graves' hyperthyroidism that later progressed to Graves' ophthalmopathy.

With respect to this clonotype: A much more abundant neighbour one base away suggests this may be a read error. The genes are TRBV7-3 and TRBJ2-6; D gene ambiguous. Germline V gives CDR1 SGHTA, CDR2 FQGTGA. The CDR3 totals 14 residues. The ends were cut back, 8 bases at V and 0 bases at J, with 8 bases in the middle. The CDR3 loop is CASGPVSGANVLTF. CDR3 bases: TGTGCCAGCGGCCCGGTCTCTGGGGCCAACGTCCTGACTTTC.

This clonotype appeared many times. This chain connects TRBV20-1 to TRBJ1-4, with TRBD1 matching 7 bases. There are 14 residues in the CDR3. Germline V gene data show CDR1 as DFQATT and CDR2 as SNEGSKA (reference sequence). V lost 3 bases and J lost 3; bases outside the gene matches: 4. The CDR3 loop is CSASTGAANEKLFF. The CDR3 region has the DNA TGCAGTGCTAGTACAGGGGCGGCTAATGAAAAACTGTTTTTT.

This clonotype showed up many times. The J gene is TRBJ1-2, the V gene TRBV20-1; 10 nucleotides line up with TRBD1. The trim removed 6 bases at V and 5 bases at J, leaving 9 bases unmatched. Looked up from germline, CDR1 is DFQATT and CDR2 is SNEGSKA (reference sequence). This CDR3 region has 14 residues. CDR3 nucleotide sequence: TGCAGTGCAGAGAGGGGACAGGGGAGTTATGGCTACACCTTC. Its protein product is CSAERGQGSYGYTF.

This clonotype has a count of ten or more. V usage is TRBV20-1 and J usage is TRBJ1-4; no clear D. The germline V and J ends were trimmed by 6 bases and 6 bases, with 8 bases remaining between them. Germline-derived CDR1 and CDR2 are DFQATT and SNEGSKA (reference sequence). The length of the CDR3 is 11 residues. CDR3: CSAILDEKLFF. The CDR3 coding sequence is TGCAGTGCCATCCTAGATGAAAAACTGTTTTTT.

This clonotype was detected many times. This chain uses TRBV7-2 with TRBJ2-3; 12 nucleotides agree with TRBD2. This CDR3 region has 16 residues. Losses at the gene ends were 6 bases for V and 4 bases for J; bases not matched to a gene: 8. Looked up from germline, CDR1 is SGHTA and CDR2 is FQGNSA. This CDR3 is CASRPSGRGGADTQYF. CDR3 coding DNA: TGTGCCAGCAGACCTAGCGGGAGGGGGGGTGCAGATACGCAGTATTTT.

Many counts were recorded for this clonotype. The J gene is TRBJ2-1, the V gene TRBV5-4; TRBD2 is a possible D gene (6 bases). This CDR3 has 14 amino acids. Between the trimmed V and J ends, which lost 6 bases and 7 bases, there was a span of 17 bases. Germline V gene lookup returns CDR1 SGHNT and CDR2 YYREEE (reference sequence). CDR3: CASTLQSGVNEQFF. The CDR3 DNA is TGTGCCAGCACCCTGCAGTCGGGAGTAAATGAGCAGTTCTTC.

This sequence joins TRBV5-4 and TRBJ2-5; 9 bases match TRBD2. Germline CDR1 SGHNT, CDR2 YYREEE (reference sequence). The CDR3 extends over 14 amino acids. Trimming cost V 0 bases and J 4 bases; bases outside gene matches: 1. This CDR3 is CASSLELAGETQYF. The CDR3 DNA reads as TGTGCCAGCAGCTTGGAACTAGCGGGAGAGACCCAGTACTTC.

The table lists this clonotype with many counts. The V and J genes are TRBV5-8 and TRBJ2-1; a weak D match, TRBD2 (6 bases). The CDR3 is 17 residues long. The V and J ends lost 4 bases and 3 bases respectively, with 20 bases between them. Germline-derived CDR1 and CDR2 are SGHTS and YDEGEE. The CDR3 reads CASSPPTGRDHYNEQFF. CDR3 sequence (DNA): TGTGCCAGCAGCCCCCCCACGGGGCGGGACCACTACAATGAGCAGTTCTTC.

This clonotype was seen repeatedly, ten times or more. The J gene is TRBJ1-1, the V gene TRBV12-3 or TRBV12-4; D not certain. The CDR3 length is 18 residues. Trimming removed 7 bases from V and 0 bases from J, with 24 bases in between. CDR3 DNA: TGTGCCAGCATATGGGTGCAAAGATTCAGGAACATGAACACTGAAGCTTTCTTT. It codes for CASIWVQRFRNMNTEAFF.

This clonotype was seen repeatedly, ten times or more. V is TRBV12-3 or TRBV12-4 and J is TRBJ2-7, with D perhaps matching TRBD2 (8 bases). CDR3 length: 13 residues. Between the trimmed V and J ends, which lost 9 bases and 5 bases, there was a span of 17 bases. CDR3 protein: CASRREGAHEQYF. DNA of the CDR3: TGTGCCAGTAGACGGGAGGGGGCCCACGAGCAGTACTTC.